This record covers a single TCR beta chain. The antigen is undetermined. The assay was immunoSEQ multiplex PCR, and TCRdb's table has in-frame clones only and misses some. The repertoire holds some 250,000 clones, about 94% seen once, with roughly 0.5% in the top ten. This sample was taken from a study of T cell responses to AZD1222 COVID-19 vaccine. Whole-study findings and limits: AZD1222 recipients seropositive at baseline numbered only 6 or 7.

Germline CDR1 LNHDA, CDR2 SQIVND (reference sequence). This CDR3 has 13 residues. V was shortened by 6 bases and J by 4 bases, with 13 bases between the two germline ends. Specimen: peripheral blood, collected 28 days after the second AZD1222 dose. The chain carries TRBV19 and TRBJ2-7; weak D call: TRBD2 (6 bases). This TCR was recovered from an adult who received the AZD1222 COVID-19 vaccine. The CDR3: CASSTNGGYEQYF. DNA for the CDR3: TGTGCCAGTAGCACAAACGGGGGATACGAGCAGTACTTC.